Following are 17 T cell receptor beta chains from one sample sequenced in a study of T cell changes during pregnancy in multiple sclerosis. TCRdb keeps only in-frame clones here, not all; method: immunoSEQ multiplex PCR. The table lists roughly 65,000 clones, 91% of them singletons, with 1.3% to 1.5% in the top ten. Sequencing was performed on peripheral blood, taken in the third trimester of pregnancy. All receptors derive from a female donor in good health, enrolled as a control in a pregnancy study.

V and J are TRBV7-2 and TRBJ1-2; perhaps TRBD1 as D (6 bases). V lost 1 base, J lost 5 bases, and 8 bases lay in between. Germline V gene lookup returns CDR1 SGHTA and CDR2 FQGNSA. The CDR3 is made up of 13 amino acids. CDR3 nucleotides: TGTGCCAGCAGCTTAGAACAGGGATATGGCTACACCTTC. Protein product: CASSLEQGYGYTF.

This clone was seen just once. The chain has TRBV5-1 and TRBJ2-3; the match to TRBD2 covers 9 bases. Germline lookup yields CDR1 SGHRS and CDR2 YFSETQ. The CDR3 is made up of 16 amino acids. Unmatched junction bases numbered 7, after V lost 4 bases and J lost 1 base. The CDR3 coding sequence is TGCGCCAGCAGCCCAATGCGGGGGGGCCGCACAGATACGCAGTATTTT. Protein: CASSPMRGGRTDTQYF.

V is TRBV5-6 and J is TRBJ2-7, with a weak D call TRBD1 (6 bases). In germline, CDR1 is SGHDT, CDR2 YYEEEE. The CDR3 length is 15 residues. V lost 5 bases and J lost 1, with 16 bases in between. The CDR3 spells CASSRRQVFSYEQYF. The DNA for the CDR3 is TGTGCCAGCAGTCGCCGACAGGTATTTTCCTACGAGCAGTACTTC.

This chain links TRBV11-1 with TRBJ1-1, with D unclear. V shed 1 base and J shed 4 bases, with 7 bases lying between them. The CDR3 runs 13 residues. In germline, CDR1 is SGHAT, CDR2 FQDESV (reference sequence). CDR3 sequence (DNA): TGTGCCAGCAGCTTAGGGCGGGGCACTGAAGCTTTCTTT. It yields the protein CASSLGRGTEAFF.

The rearrangement joins TRBV21-1 to TRBJ1-4; the table gives TRBD1 as D, unverified against the DNA. TRBV21-1 is labeled a pseudogene. The CDR3 contains 15 residues. The CDR3 is CASSTREGVDEKLFF. The CDR3 DNA reads TGTGCCAGCAGCACCCGCGAAGGGGTGGATGAAAAACTGTTTTTT.

J is TRBJ1-1 and V is TRBV12-5, with a possible D match to TRBD1 (6 bases). The V and J ends lost 3 bases and 8 bases respectively, with 13 bases between them. In germline, CDR1 is LGHNT, CDR2 FRNRAP. The CDR3 is 13 amino acids. CDR3 in amino acids: CASGFGQIEEAFF. The CDR3 DNA follows: TGTGCTAGTGGTTTTGGACAGATCGAGGAAGCTTTCTTT.

The CDR3 sequence is CASSRQGDEQYF. The DNA for the CDR3 is TGTGCCAGCAGCCGCCAGGGGGACGAGCAGTACTTC. This rearrangement joins TRBV2 to TRBJ2-7; the match to TRBD1 covers 7 bases. V gave up 6 bases and J gave up 5 bases; unmatched junction bases: 4. CDR3 length: 12 amino acids. Germline V gene data show CDR1 as SNHLY and CDR2 as FYNNEI. Drawing the rest from reference TRBV2 and TRBJ2-7, the complete variable domain is EPEVTQTPSHQVTQMGQEVILRCVPISNHLYFYWYRQILGQKVEFLVSFYNNEISEKSEIFDDQFSVERPDGSNFTLKIRSTKLEDSAMYFCASSRQGDEQYFGPGTRLTVT.

This clone was recorded only once. CDR3 sequence: CASSLVSPGELFF. The CDR3 DNA reads as TGTGCCAGCAGCTTAGTGAGTCCCGGGGAGCTGTTTTTT. The V gene is TRBV7-9, the J gene TRBJ2-2; no clear D. In germline, CDR1 is SEHNR, CDR2 FQNEAQ (reference sequence). The CDR3 length is 13 residues. V lost 1 base to trimming and J lost 6 bases, with 6 bases between them.

The rearrangement joins TRBV12-5 to TRBJ2-7, with 8 bases aligning to TRBD2. Germline V gives CDR1 LGHNT, CDR2 FRNRAP. Trimming took 4 bases from V and 5 from J; bases not matched to a gene: 13. CDR3 length equals 16 residues. For the CDR3, the DNA is TGTGCTAGTGGTTCAGGGACTAGGGGAGATTGGGACGAGCAGTACTTC. It encodes CASGSGTRGDWDEQYF.

The chain joins TRBV30 to TRBJ1-2; 8 nucleotides agree with TRBD1. Per germline, CDR1 GTSNPN and CDR2 SVGIG (reference sequence). The CDR3 consists of 15 residues. J lost 2 bases, V lost 4 bases, and 9 bases had no gene match. CDR3 coding DNA: TGTGCCTGGACCGGGACAGGAAAAATAAACTATGGCTACACCTTC. It specifies CAWTGTGKINYGYTF.

This chain uses TRBV9 with TRBJ2-3; possibly TRBD2 for D (5 bases). This CDR3 spans 15 amino acids. The ends were cut back, 4 bases at V and 2 bases at J, with 14 bases in the middle. The germline V gene has CDR1 SGDLS and CDR2 YYNGEE. The CDR3 sequence: CASSSYSSNTDTQYF. Written as DNA, the CDR3 is TGTGCCAGCAGCTCCTACTCTAGCAACACAGATACGCAGTATTTT.

The V call is TRBV19, the J call TRBJ2-3; no reliable D call. Germline values: CDR1 LNHDA, CDR2 SQIVND (reference sequence). The V and J ends lost 6 bases and 6 bases respectively, with 7 bases between them. The CDR3 is made up of 11 amino acids. The CDR3 loop is CASRVSDTQYF. The CDR3 DNA follows: TGTGCCAGTAGGGTCAGTGATACGCAGTATTTT.

V is TRBV20-1 and J is TRBJ1-2; tentative D call: TRBD1 (6 bases). The CDR3 contains 11 residues. Germline assignment: CDR1 DFQATT and CDR2 SNEGSKA (reference sequence). The V gene lost 5 bases and the J gene lost 3 bases, with 7 bases spanning the gap. CDR3 nucleotides: TGCAGTGCTCACAGGGACTATGGCTACACCTTC. Its protein product is CSAHRDYGYTF.

J is TRBJ1-5 and V is TRBV7-8, with 7 bases lining up with TRBD1. Germline V gives CDR1 SGHVS, CDR2 FQNEAQ. V trimming: 5 bases; J trimming: 4 bases; junction bases outside the gene matches: 5. CDR3 length: 14 residues. The CDR3 here is CASSRDRQNQPQHF. CDR3 coding DNA: TGTGCCAGCAGCCGGGACAGACAGAATCAGCCCCAGCATTTT.

The rearrangement joins TRBV29-1 to TRBJ2-1; TRBD2 aligns across 12 bases. Trimming cost V 4 bases and J 6 bases; bases outside gene matches: 4. The CDR3 consists of 14 residues. The germline V gene encodes CDR1 SQVTM and CDR2 ANQGSEA. The CDR3 nucleotides read TGCAGCGTTGTATTACTAGCGGGGGGCAATGAGCAGTTCTTC. It codes for CSVVLLAGGNEQFF.

V gene TRBV6-5 combines with J gene TRBJ1-3, with D uncertain. The germline gives CDR1 MNHEY, CDR2 SVGAGI. The V gene lost 2 bases and the J gene lost 4 bases, with 15 bases spanning the gap. The CDR3 is 16 amino acids. CDR3 sequence: CASSYGRNGLGNTIYF. The CDR3 DNA reads TGTGCCAGCAGTTACGGCAGGAACGGTTTAGGAAACACCATATATTTT.

V is TRBV10-3 and J is TRBJ1-1; D call uncertain. The germline V gene has CDR1 ENHRY and CDR2 SYGVKD. The V end was cut by 3 bases, the J end by 7 bases, with 15 bases between. This CDR3 contains 14 residues. The CDR3 DNA reads as TGTGCCATCAGTGATCGGCAGGCTAACCATGAAGCTTTCTTT. Translation: CAISDRQANHEAFF.